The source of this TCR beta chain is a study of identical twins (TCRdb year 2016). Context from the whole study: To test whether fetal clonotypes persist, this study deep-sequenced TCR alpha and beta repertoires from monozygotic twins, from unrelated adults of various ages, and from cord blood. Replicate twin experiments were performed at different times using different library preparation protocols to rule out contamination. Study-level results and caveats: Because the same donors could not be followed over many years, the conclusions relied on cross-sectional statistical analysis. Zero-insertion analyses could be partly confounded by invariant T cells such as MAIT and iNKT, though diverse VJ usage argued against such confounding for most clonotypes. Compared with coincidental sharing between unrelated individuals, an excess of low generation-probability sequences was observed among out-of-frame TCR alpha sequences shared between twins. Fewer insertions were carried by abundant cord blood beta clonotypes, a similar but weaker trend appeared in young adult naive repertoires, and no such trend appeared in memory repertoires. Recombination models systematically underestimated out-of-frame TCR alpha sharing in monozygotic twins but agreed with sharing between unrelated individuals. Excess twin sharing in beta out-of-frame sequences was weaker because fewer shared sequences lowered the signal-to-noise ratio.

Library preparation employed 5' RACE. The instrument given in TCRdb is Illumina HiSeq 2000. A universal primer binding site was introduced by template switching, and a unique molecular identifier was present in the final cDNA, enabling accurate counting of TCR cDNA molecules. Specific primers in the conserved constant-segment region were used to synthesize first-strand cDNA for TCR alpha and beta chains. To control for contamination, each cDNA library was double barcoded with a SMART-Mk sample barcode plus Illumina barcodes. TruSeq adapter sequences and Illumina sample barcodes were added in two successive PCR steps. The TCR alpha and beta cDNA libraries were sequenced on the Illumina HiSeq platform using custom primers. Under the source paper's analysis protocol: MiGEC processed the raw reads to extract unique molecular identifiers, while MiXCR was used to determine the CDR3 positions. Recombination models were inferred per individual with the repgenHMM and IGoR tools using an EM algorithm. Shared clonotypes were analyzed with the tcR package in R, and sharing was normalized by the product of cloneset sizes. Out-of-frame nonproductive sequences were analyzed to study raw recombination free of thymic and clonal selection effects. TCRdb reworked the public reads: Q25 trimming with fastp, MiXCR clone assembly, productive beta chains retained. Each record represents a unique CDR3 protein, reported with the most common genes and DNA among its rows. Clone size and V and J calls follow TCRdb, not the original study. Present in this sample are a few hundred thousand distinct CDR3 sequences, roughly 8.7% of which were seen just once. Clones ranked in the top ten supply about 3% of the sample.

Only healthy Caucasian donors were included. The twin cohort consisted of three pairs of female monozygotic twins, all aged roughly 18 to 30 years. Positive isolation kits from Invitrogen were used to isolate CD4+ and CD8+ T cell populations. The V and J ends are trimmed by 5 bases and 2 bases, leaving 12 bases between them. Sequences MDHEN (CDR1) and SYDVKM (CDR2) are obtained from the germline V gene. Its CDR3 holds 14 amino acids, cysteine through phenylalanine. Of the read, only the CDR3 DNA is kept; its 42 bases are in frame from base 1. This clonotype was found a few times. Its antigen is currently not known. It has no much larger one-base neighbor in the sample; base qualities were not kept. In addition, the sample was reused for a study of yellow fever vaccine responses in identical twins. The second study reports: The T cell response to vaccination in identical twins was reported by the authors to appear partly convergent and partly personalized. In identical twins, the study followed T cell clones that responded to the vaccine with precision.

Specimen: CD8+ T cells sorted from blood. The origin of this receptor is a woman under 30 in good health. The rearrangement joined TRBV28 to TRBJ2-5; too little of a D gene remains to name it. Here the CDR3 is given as CASSQVLPQETQYF. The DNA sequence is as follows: TGTGCCAGCAGTCAGGTGCTGCCACAAGAGACCCAGTACTTC.